This entry lists 27 T cell receptor beta chains sequenced from one sample in a study of blood T cell repertoires in COVID-19. The data were produced by immunoSEQ multiplex PCR, yet TCRdb's version contains in-frame clones alone and is incomplete. Of some 400,000 clones listed, approximately 80% are singletons. The specimen was peripheral blood. The receptor set was obtained from a human donor with acute or convalescent COVID-19. The donor label of this sample is uncertain.

This chain links TRBV6-5 with TRBJ2-3; 8 positions agree with TRBD2. Unmatched junction bases numbered 6, after V lost 6 bases and J lost 4 bases. The CDR3 has 14 residues. CDR1 and CDR2 from the germline V gene are MNHEY and SVGAGI. The CDR3 sequence is CASSPRGGADTQYF. In nucleotides, the CDR3 is TGTGCCAGCAGCCCCCGGGGGGGAGCAGATACGCAGTATTTT.

This chain connects TRBV11-2 to TRBJ1-1; D call uncertain. This CDR3 has 14 amino acids. The V gene's germline CDR1 is SGHAT and CDR2 FQNNGV. Trimming cost V 5 bases and J 4 bases, with 14 bases left between them. The CDR3 nucleotides read TGTGCCAGCAGCCCGGCCCTGCCGGGCACTGAAGCTTTCTTT. Translating it yields CASSPALPGTEAFF.

V is TRBV12-3 or TRBV12-4 and J is TRBJ2-5; no clear D gene. V dropped 4 bases and J dropped 5 bases, with 8 bases sitting between them. This CDR3 is built from 12 residues. CDR3 coding DNA: TGTGCCAGCAGTTCCGGTACGGAGACCCAGTACTTC. Protein: CASSSGTETQYF.

This clone was recorded a few times. The CDR3, as DNA: TGCGCCAGCAGTCAATCCCCGGACAGATTCTATGGCTACACCTTC. Encoded protein: CASSQSPDRFYGYTF. V usage is TRBV23-1 and J usage is TRBJ1-2; weak D call: TRBD1 (6 bases). TRBV23-1 is reported as an ORF; its role is uncertain. Trimming cost V 0 bases and J 4 bases, with 12 bases left between them. The CDR3 totals 15 residues.

This clone was seen at least ten times. The chain employs TRBV24-1 and TRBJ2-1; possible D gene TRBD2, 5 bases. The CDR3 loop spans 18 amino acids. The germline V gene has CDR1 KGHDR and CDR2 SFDVKD. V was pared by 5 bases and J by 0 bases, with 19 bases between. This CDR3 reads CATSVLSIGNSSYNEQFF. For the CDR3, the DNA is TGTGCCACCAGTGTTCTCTCTATCGGGAATAGCTCCTACAATGAGCAGTTCTTC.

This clone has more than one count but fewer than ten. The genes are TRBV7-2 and TRBJ1-2; D remains unclear. With 1 base removed from V and 4 bases from J, the gap between germline ends came to 10 bases. Germline CDR1 and CDR2: SGHTA and FQGNSA. The CDR3 loop spans 14 amino acids. CDR3 loop: CASSLGLLAYGYTF. CDR3 sequence (DNA): TGTGCCAGCAGCTTAGGTCTACTAGCCTATGGCTACACCTTC.

The chain has TRBV5-1 and TRBJ1-1; 10 bases are shared with TRBD1. Looked up from germline, CDR1 is SGHRS and CDR2 is YFSETQ. The CDR3 contains 16 residues. V gave up 0 bases and J gave up 3 bases; unmatched junction bases: 5. The CDR3 loop is CASSLGQGAVYTEAFF. As DNA, the CDR3 is TGCGCCAGCAGCTTGGGACAGGGGGCCGTATACACTGAAGCTTTCTTT.

The V call is TRBV9, the J call TRBJ1-1; 7 positions agree with TRBD1. The CDR3 runs to 17 residues. V was pared by 0 bases and J by 4 bases, with 12 bases of the junction left unmatched. Germline loops: CDR1 SGDLS, CDR2 YYNGEE. In nucleotides, the CDR3 is TGTGCCAGCAGCGTAGTACTGCGTCAGGGGGGAAGCACTGAAGCTTTCTTT. Translated: CASSVVLRQGGSTEAFF.

This rearrangement joins TRBV28 to TRBJ1-5; 10 positions agree with TRBD1. V shed 7 bases, J shed 7 bases, and the junction held 16 bases outside the gene matches. The CDR3 runs to 17 residues. From germline, CDR1 is MDHEN and CDR2 SYDVKM. The CDR3 DNA reads as TGTGCCAGCATCCCCAACCGCCGGGACAGGGGTGACCAGCCCCAGCATTTT. Its translation: CASIPNRRDRGDQPQHF. The whole variable domain, remainder taken from reference TRBV28 and TRBJ1-5, is DVKVTQSSRYLVKRTGEKVFLECVQDMDHENMFWYRQDPGLGLRLIYFSYDVKMKEKGDIPEGYSVSREKKERFSLILESASTNQTSMYLCASIPNRRDRGDQPQHFGDGTRLSIL.

This rearrangement joins TRBV7-2 to TRBJ1-2, with a tentative D call TRBD1 (5 bases). Germline lookup yields CDR1 SGHTA and CDR2 FQGNSA. The V end lost 2 bases, the J end lost 5 bases, and 12 bases lay between the germline ends. The CDR3 spans 14 residues. CDR3 in amino acids: CASSLLDSYYGYTF. CDR3 sequence (DNA): TGTGCCAGCAGCTTACTCGACAGCTATTATGGCTACACCTTC.

This chain connects TRBV7-6 to TRBJ1-1; D gene unclear. The CDR3 is made up of 16 amino acids. V lost 1 base and J lost 1, with 13 bases in between. Germline CDR1 is SGHVS and CDR2 is FNYEAQ. The CDR3 DNA reads as TGTGCCAGCAGCTTAGGAGAGCGGTTGGGGAACACTGAAGCTTTCTTT. This codes for CASSLGERLGNTEAFF.

This chain joins TRBV5-6 and TRBJ1-3; no definite D call. V lost 0 bases and J lost 0, with 7 bases in between. Germline V CDR1 and CDR2: SGHDT, YYEEEE. The CDR3 sequence is 15 residues long. CDR3 residues: CASSLVGISGNTIYF. For the CDR3, the DNA is TGTGCCAGCAGCTTGGTCGGGATCTCTGGAAACACCATATATTTT.

This clone is a singleton in its sample. The chain recombines TRBV18 with TRBJ1-2, with D tentatively TRBD1 (6 bases). The CDR3 totals 16 residues. Germline CDR1 reads KGHSH; CDR2 reads LQKENI. The ends were cut back, 2 bases at V and 6 bases at J, with 19 bases in the middle. In DNA, the CDR3 is TGTGCCAGCTCACCATCAATGACAGGCTTCTTTCATGGCTACACCTTC. Its translation: CASSPSMTGFFHGYTF.

Points on this clone: Other DNA sequences from this sample encode an identical CDR3 as well. CDR3 in amino acids: CASSPRSTEAFF. The CDR3 coding sequence is TGTGCCAGCAGTCCCAGAAGCACTGAAGCTTTCTTT. J is TRBJ1-1 and V is TRBV12-3 or TRBV12-4; D is unresolved. V was cut by 5 bases and J by 4 bases, with 8 bases left in between. The CDR3 is 12 residues long.

DNA for the CDR3: TGTGCCAGCAGCCCAGCCGACAGGGGTGGAAACACCATATATTTT. This translates into CASSPADRGGNTIYF. The chain is built from TRBV4-2 and TRBJ1-3, with TRBD1 identical over 8 bases. Trimming removed 4 bases from V and 3 bases from J; junction bases left unmatched: 5. The germline V gene encodes CDR1 LGHNA and CDR2 YNFKEQ. The CDR3 loop spans 15 amino acids.

V gene TRBV5-1 combines with J gene TRBJ2-1; perhaps TRBD1 as D (6 bases). V lost 0 bases and J lost 7, with 11 bases in between. CDR1 and CDR2 (germline): SGHRS, YFSETQ. CDR3 length: 14 amino acids. CDR3 loop: CASSLGQGFNEQFF. In DNA form, the CDR3 reads TGCGCCAGCAGCTTGGGTCAGGGGTTTAATGAGCAGTTCTTC.

The rearrangement links TRBV5-1 to TRBJ2-3, with a tentative D call TRBD2 (6 bases). Per germline, CDR1 SGHRS and CDR2 YFSETQ. This CDR3 comprises 15 residues. Deletions cut 5 bases from V and 2 bases from J, with 15 bases between. CDR3 amino acids: CASRLALATTDTQYF. The CDR3, as DNA: TGCGCCAGCAGATTAGCGCTAGCGACCACAGATACGCAGTATTTT.

The rearrangement links TRBV2 to TRBJ1-1; TRBD1 matches at 9 bases. This CDR3 region has 15 residues. The J segment lost 4 bases and the V segment lost 4 bases, leaving 7 bases of the junction unmatched. CDR1 is SNHLY, CDR2 FYNNEI, per germline. CDR3 amino acids: CASSGTGTGFTEAFF. CDR3 DNA: TGTGCCAGCAGTGGAACCGGGACAGGGTTCACTGAAGCTTTCTTT.

The J gene is TRBJ1-5, the V gene TRBV6-5; D is undetermined. The CDR3 spans 14 residues. Deletions cut 6 bases from V and 9 bases from J, with 18 bases between. Germline CDR1 is MNHEY and CDR2 is SVGAGI. The CDR3 DNA is TGTGCCAGCAGATTGACGGGGTCAGTTCGGCCCCAGCATTTT. Its protein product is CASRLTGSVRPQHF.

This chain connects TRBV10-1 to TRBJ2-1; D is undetermined. Germline V lookup: CDR1 WNHNN, CDR2 SYGVQD (reference sequence). The CDR3 has 13 amino acids. Trimming left V 1 base short and J 8 bases short, with 9 bases between. The CDR3 sequence: CASSEWAGHEQFF. Here the CDR3 DNA reads TGCGCCAGCAGTGAGTGGGCCGGCCATGAGCAGTTCTTC.

This clone was seen only a few times. The rearrangement uses TRBV6-1 and TRBJ1-2, with 8 positions matching TRBD1. The CDR3 is made up of 15 amino acids. CDR1 and CDR2 from the germline V gene are MNHNS and SASEGT. Unmatched junction bases numbered 5, after V lost 2 bases and J lost 3 bases. The CDR3 bases are TGTGCCAGCAGTGAACCCAGACAGGGGTACTATGGCTACACCTTC. It yields the protein CASSEPRQGYYGYTF.

In the case of this clone: The sample has other DNA sequences that encode this CDR3 too. The rearrangement uses TRBV12-3 or TRBV12-4 and TRBJ1-5; no firm D call. The CDR3 length is 13 residues. V dropped 0 bases and J dropped 4 bases, with 4 bases sitting between them. The CDR3 reads CASSLARNQPQHF. In nucleotides, the CDR3 is TGTGCCAGCAGTTTAGCCAGAAATCAGCCCCAGCATTTT.

The CDR3 here is CASILGGGLTDTQYF. The DNA for the CDR3 is TGCGCCAGCATCCTAGGGGGCGGGCTCACAGATACGCAGTATTTT. This chain links TRBV23-1 with TRBJ2-3; 7 nucleotides agree with TRBD1. TRBV23-1 counts as an open reading frame of uncertain function. The CDR3 has 15 residues. V was pared by 7 bases and J by 2 bases, with 9 bases of the junction left unmatched.

The genes are TRBV6-5 and TRBJ1-5, with unresolved D. This CDR3 has 13 residues. Germline V gene data show CDR1 as MNHEY and CDR2 as SVGAGI. The germline V and J ends were trimmed by 10 bases and 6 bases, with 16 bases remaining between them. CDR3 residues: CATRGSLGQPQHF. CDR3 DNA: TGTGCCACCCGTGGCAGTCTTGGTCAGCCCCAGCATTTT.

This chain connects TRBV21-1 to TRBJ2-7; the table gives TRBD2 as D, unverified against the DNA. TRBV21-1 is flagged as a pseudogene. This CDR3 has 15 amino acids. The CDR3: CASSVRGGLTYEQYF. The CDR3, as DNA: TGTGCCAGCAGCGTTCGGGGGGGGCTTACCTACGAGCAGTACTTC.

The rearrangement joins TRBV10-2 to TRBJ1-2; D not resolved. The V gene's germline CDR1 is WSHSY and CDR2 SAAADI. V was clipped by 0 bases and J by 7 bases, with 9 bases between them. The CDR3 has 13 residues. CDR3 in amino acids: CASSESRGSGYTF. CDR3 DNA sequence: TGCGCCAGCAGTGAGTCCCGTGGCAGTGGCTACACCTTC.

The V gene is TRBV6-1, the J gene TRBJ1-5; 7 bases align to TRBD1. Trimming cost V 7 bases and J 3 bases; bases outside gene matches: 6. CDR3 length: 14 amino acids. The germline V gene has CDR1 MNHNS and CDR2 SASEGT. The CDR3: CASTFGQDNQPQHF. The CDR3 DNA is TGTGCCAGCACCTTCGGACAGGACAATCAGCCCCAGCATTTT.